This entry lists 29 T cell receptor beta chains sequenced from one sample in a study of regulatory T cells in long-lasting Graves disease. Time point specified: persistent/refractory GD, antithyroid drugs over 5 years with positive TRAb. The TCR library was made from RNA extracted from PBMCs. TCR beta libraries were built with iRepertoire HTBI primers and Arm-PCR of CDR3 regions. TCRdb used MiXCR to reprocess the multiplex PCR reads, holding one entry per CDR3 protein. Of roughly 500,000 distinct CDR3 sequences detected, approximately 21% appear once; the ten largest clones hold around 7%. The sample consisted of peripheral blood mononuclear cells (PBMCs), taken when the disease was refractory, from a patient treated with antithyroid drugs. All receptors come from a female donor with Graves disease.

This clonotype was picked up a small number of times. A far larger clone is one nucleotide away, so this likely arose from a read error. J is TRBJ2-5 and V is TRBV6-9; D ambiguous. The V gene lost 3 bases and the J gene lost 7 bases, with 18 bases spanning the gap. This CDR3 has 15 residues. Germline values: CDR1 MNHGY, CDR2 SVAAGI. The chain's CDR3 is CASSYIEERWGTQYF. DNA for the CDR3: TGTGCCAGCAGTTACATCGAGGAGAGGTGGGGGACCCAGTACTTC.

In this sample, this clonotype turned up many times. The CDR3 DNA reads as TGTGCCAGCAGCTCGTGGGACCGACTTTACGAGCAGTACTTC. It codes for CASSSWDRLYEQYF. The gene calls are TRBV7-9 and TRBJ2-7, with D possibly being TRBD1 or TRBD2 (5 bases each). In germline, CDR1 is SEHNR, CDR2 FQNEAQ (reference sequence). This CDR3 spans 14 amino acids. V lost 4 bases to trimming and J lost 4 bases, with 14 bases between them.

This clonotype was seen repeatedly, ten times or more. CDR3 nucleotide sequence: TGTGCCAGCAGTGAAGCGGGGGATAATGAAAAACTGTTTTTT. It is translated as CASSEAGDNEKLFF. J is TRBJ1-4 and V is TRBV6-1; a possible D gene is TRBD1 (5 bases). This CDR3 is built from 14 residues. Germline lookup yields CDR1 MNHNS and CDR2 SASEGT. With 0 bases removed from V and 4 bases from J, the gap between germline ends came to 6 bases.

The V and J genes are TRBV27 and TRBJ1-2; no firm D call. CDR1 MNHEY and CDR2 SMNVEV come from the germline V gene (reference sequence). Trimming shortened V by 5 bases and J by 7 bases, and 20 bases separated the two germline ends. CDR3 length equals 15 residues. CDR3 sequence reads: CASSPGFIDFSGYTF. CDR3 nucleotides: TGTGCCAGCAGTCCGGGCTTTATCGATTTTAGTGGCTACACCTTC.

The chain uses TRBV7-3 and TRBJ2-2; 7 bases agree with TRBD2. CDR3 length: 16 residues. CDR1 and CDR2 from the germline V gene are SGHTA and FQGTGA. Trimming took 5 bases from V and 2 from J; bases not matched to a gene: 8. CDR3 DNA sequence: TGTGCCAGCAGCCCCACCCTAGCGGACAACACCGGGGAGCTGTTTTTT. As protein: CASSPTLADNTGELFF.

This chain uses TRBV9 with TRBJ1-1; D not resolved. With 3 bases removed from V and 4 bases from J, the gap between germline ends came to 16 bases. Germline lookup yields CDR1 SGDLS and CDR2 YYNGEE. The CDR3 contains 15 residues. CDR3 nucleotide sequence: TGTGCCAGCAGCGCCCGAACGGGATGGGGCACTGAAGCTTTCTTT. Its translation: CASSARTGWGTEAFF.

In its sample, this clonotype was seen a few times. The chain couples TRBV4-2 to TRBJ1-2; D uncertain. CDR1 is LGHNA and CDR2 is YNFKEQ in the germline V gene. This CDR3 has 13 amino acids. Trimming took off 4 bases at V and 6 bases at J, with 12 bases between the two ends. The CDR3 region has the DNA TGTGCCAGCAGCCCTCGGATTTGGGATGGCTACACCTTC. This encodes CASSPRIWDGYTF.

This clonotype has ten or more counts. The chain has TRBV28 and TRBJ1-2, with a weak D call TRBD1 (6 bases). The germline gives CDR1 MDHEN, CDR2 SYDVKM. V gave up 1 base and J gave up 6 bases, with 9 bases separating them. The CDR3 consists of 13 residues. CDR3 nucleotide sequence: TGTGCCAGCAGTTTATACGGGGGCGATGGCTACACCTTC. This codes for CASSLYGGDGYTF.

This clonotype has more than one count but fewer than ten. This chain links TRBV10-3 with TRBJ2-2; TRBD1 agrees at 7 bases. CDR1 is ENHRY, CDR2 SYGVKD, per germline. The trim removed 0 bases at V and 0 bases at J, leaving 4 bases unmatched. The CDR3 sequence is 17 residues long. The CDR3 DNA follows: TGTGCCATCAGTGAGTCGTGGGGACAGTCGAACACCGGGGAGCTGTTTTTT. Encoded protein: CAISESWGQSNTGELFF.

This clonotype was seen more than once but under ten times. The V call is TRBV13, the J call TRBJ1-2, with a weak D call TRBD1 (5 bases). Germline V gene data show CDR1 as PRHDT and CDR2 as FYEKMQ (reference sequence). V was shortened by 3 bases and J by 2 bases, with 10 bases between the two germline ends. This CDR3 spans 14 amino acids. CDR3 nucleotides: TGTGCCAGCAGCTTGCGGGACCCCAACTATGGCTACACCTTC. The encoded protein is CASSLRDPNYGYTF.

This clonotype has a count of ten or more. This rearrangement joins TRBV28 to TRBJ1-5; D gene uncertain. Germline-derived CDR1 and CDR2 are MDHEN and SYDVKM. CDR3 length: 13 residues. V lost 3 bases, J lost 7 bases, and 10 bases lay in between. The DNA for the CDR3 is TGTGCCAGCAGTTTCGTTCATAACCAGCCCCAGCATTTT. This translates into CASSFVHNQPQHF.

This clonotype showed up many times. The chain is built from TRBV7-2 and TRBJ1-2; 8 bases map to TRBD1. There are 15 residues in the CDR3. The germline V gene has CDR1 SGHTA and CDR2 FQGNSA. The V segment lost 1 base and the J segment 3 bases; nucleotides outside the gene matches: 4. As DNA, the CDR3 is TGTGCCAGCAGCTTAGTCAGGGGGCAGGACTATGGCTACACCTTC. Residues: CASSLVRGQDYGYTF.

The chain is built from TRBV12-3 or TRBV12-4 and TRBJ1-5; possibly TRBD1 for D (5 bases). Deletions cut 3 bases from V and 6 bases from J, with 9 bases between. The CDR3 is 13 residues long. This CDR3 reads CASSLGHRQPQHF. The CDR3 DNA reads TGTGCCAGCAGTTTGGGGCACCGTCAGCCCCAGCATTTT.

This clonotype was seen at least ten times. The chain is built from TRBV7-9 and TRBJ2-7; possibly TRBD1 for D (6 bases). The germline V gene has CDR1 SEHNR and CDR2 FQNEAQ (reference sequence). There are 13 residues in the CDR3. Trimming removed 4 bases at V and 5 bases at J, with 12 bases between. CDR3 amino acids: CASSYEQGDEQYF. The CDR3 DNA is TGTGCCAGCAGCTACGAACAGGGAGACGAGCAGTACTTC. Variable domain in full (rest from reference TRBV7-9 and TRBJ2-7): DTGVSQNPRHKITKRGQNVTFRCDPISEHNRLYWYRQTLGQGPEFLTYFQNEAQLEKSRLLSDRFSAERPKGSFSTLEIQRTEQGDSAMYLCASSYEQGDEQYFGPGTRLTVT.

On this clonotype: This could be a read error, since a much larger clone is one nucleotide away. J is TRBJ1-1 and V is TRBV11-2; D remains ambiguous. The V gene lost 1 base and the J gene lost 6 bases, with 9 bases spanning the gap. This CDR3 contains 13 residues. CDR1 is SGHAT, CDR2 FQNNGV, per germline. The CDR3 protein is CASSLVDGSEAFF. The CDR3 DNA sequence: TGTGCCAGCAGCTTAGTTGACGGGTCTGAAGCTTTCTTT.

As concerns this clonotype: A much larger clone differs from this one at a single base, so this may be a read error. This chain joins TRBV7-8 and TRBJ2-7; 10 nucleotides agree with TRBD1. This CDR3 is 17 amino acids long. V trimming: 5 bases; J trimming: 2 bases; junction bases outside the gene matches: 12. Germline CDR1 SGHVS, CDR2 FQNEAQ. DNA of the CDR3: TGTGCCAGCAGCCCCTTAGGATGGACAGGGGGTCCCTACGAGCAGTACTTC. It encodes CASSPLGWTGGPYEQYF.

About this clonotype: Germline is not matched at one junction end, which may reflect a read error. The chain uses TRBV7-7 and TRBJ1-2; the D gene is possibly TRBD1 (6 bases). This CDR3 contains 12 residues. The germline CDR1 and CDR2 sequences are SSHAT and FNYEAQ (reference sequence). The CDR3 region is CASTPQGKGCTF. DNA of the CDR3: TGTGCTAGCACCCCTCAGGGGAAAGGCTGCACCTTC.

This clonotype showed up just a few times. The chain employs TRBV28 and TRBJ1-6; 11 positions agree with TRBD1. V shed 6 bases, J shed 6 bases, and the junction held 7 bases outside the gene matches. Germline-derived CDR1 and CDR2 are MDHEN and SYDVKM. The CDR3 runs 16 residues. DNA of the CDR3: TGTGCCAGCAGGCGGGACAGGGGGATCAGTAATTCACCCCTCCACTTT. Translating gives CASRRDRGISNSPLHF.

In this sample, this clonotype turned up a few times. The chain has TRBV7-9 and TRBJ2-2; 14 bases are a match to TRBD2. Per germline, CDR1 SEHNR and CDR2 FQNEAQ (reference sequence). V was pared by 5 bases and J by 1 base, with 9 bases of the junction left unmatched. The CDR3 spans 19 residues. CDR3 DNA: TGTGCCAGCAGCCCAACGTGGACTAGCGGGGGGATGAACACCGGGGAGCTGTTTTTT. It codes for CASSPTWTSGGMNTGELFF.

V and J are TRBV20-1 and TRBJ2-5; TRBD2 aligns across 8 bases. Germline lookup yields CDR1 DFQATT and CDR2 SNEGSKA (reference sequence). CDR3 length equals 19 residues. The ends lost 5 bases at V and 0 bases at J; junction bases unmatched: 20. CDR3 in amino acids: CSADTGGVAGNLNQETQYF. Written as DNA, the CDR3 is TGCAGTGCTGACACCGGGGGGGTAGCGGGGAACCTCAACCAAGAGACCCAGTACTTC.

This clonotype was detected ten times or more. The V gene is TRBV7-3, the J gene TRBJ1-6; tentatively, D is TRBD1 (5 bases). CDR1 SGHTA and CDR2 FQGTGA come from the germline V gene. CDR3 length equals 13 residues. The ends were cut back, 5 bases at V and 9 bases at J, with 11 bases in the middle. CDR3: CASSPDSISPLHF. The CDR3 nucleotides are TGTGCCAGCAGCCCAGACAGTATTTCACCCCTCCACTTT.

This clonotype was found many times. The rearrangement links TRBV12-3 or TRBV12-4 to TRBJ1-4, with D maybe TRBD1 (5 bases). Trimming cost V 6 bases and J 8 bases, with 13 bases left between them. This CDR3 is built from 13 residues. The CDR3 reads CASRTGLNEKLFF. CDR3 DNA sequence: TGTGCCAGCAGGACGGGACTGAACGAAAAACTGTTTTTT.

The CDR3 coding sequence is TGTGCCACCAGTGGGGGGGCAGCAGAGAACACCGGGGAGCTGTTTTTT. This gives the protein CATSGGAAENTGELFF. This rearrangement joins TRBV24-1 to TRBJ2-2; D may match TRBD1 or TRBD2 (6 bases each). There are 16 residues in the CDR3. The germline V gene encodes CDR1 KGHDR and CDR2 SFDVKD. Trimming cost V 5 bases and J 1 base, with 13 bases left between them.

This clonotype was counted many times. The rearrangement links TRBV10-3 to TRBJ1-1; weak D call: TRBD1 (6 bases). V lost 3 bases to trimming and J lost 2 bases, with 13 bases between them. Germline V gene lookup returns CDR1 ENHRY and CDR2 SYGVKD. This CDR3 comprises 15 residues. CDR3 nucleotides: TGTGCCATCAGTGAACGTAGGGGACATAACACTGAAGCTTTCTTT. Protein: CAISERRGHNTEAFF.

This clonotype has only a few counts. The genes are TRBV10-3 and TRBJ1-2; no firm D call. CDR1 is ENHRY, CDR2 SYGVKD, per germline. Trimming left V 4 bases short and J 2 bases short, with 8 bases between. This CDR3 comprises 13 residues. The CDR3 nucleotides are TGTGCCATCAGTGGTAGGAGGAACTATGGCTACACCTTC. This gives the protein CAISGRRNYGYTF.

The chain recombines TRBV28 with TRBJ2-1, with TRBD1 matching 9 bases. V trimming: 6 bases; J trimming: 8 bases; junction bases outside the gene matches: 11. Per germline, CDR1 MDHEN and CDR2 SYDVKM. The CDR3 contains 15 residues. CDR3 nucleotides: TGTGCCAGCAGCAAAGGGACAGGGAGGGGGTATGAGCAGTTCTTC. Translation: CASSKGTGRGYEQFF.

This chain uses TRBV5-1 with TRBJ2-5; TRBD1 aligns across 8 bases. Germline CDR1 SGHRS, CDR2 YFSETQ. After removal of 7 bases from V and 3 bases from J, the junction contained 11 bases not matched to a gene. This CDR3 comprises 15 residues. The CDR3: CASRQGPTWEETQYF. CDR3 nucleotides: TGCGCCAGCCGACAGGGGCCCACCTGGGAAGAGACCCAGTACTTC.

This clonotype was seen only a few times. The chain uses TRBV28 and TRBJ1-1, with a possible D match to TRBD1 (6 bases). In germline, CDR1 is MDHEN, CDR2 SYDVKM. The CDR3 runs 15 residues. V was pared by 4 bases and J by 4 bases, with 16 bases between. The chain's CDR3 is CASSSVQGLLTEAFF. CDR3 bases: TGTGCCAGCAGTTCCGTACAGGGACTCCTCACTGAAGCTTTCTTT.

This clonotype was counted many times. The J gene is TRBJ1-1, the V gene TRBV28, with D perhaps matching TRBD1 (5 bases). The CDR3 totals 13 residues. Trimming removed 7 bases from V and 4 bases from J, with 13 bases in between. Germline CDR1 MDHEN, CDR2 SYDVKM. The CDR3 bases are TGTGCCAGCATTCCTCCGGGGGGCACTGAAGCTTTCTTT. Translating it yields CASIPPGGTEAFF.